This passage covers 8 T cell receptor beta chains from one sample sequenced in a study of shared clonotypes between healthy human individuals. Naive CD8 cells, CD45RO-negative and positively selected for CCR7, excluded terminally differentiated effector memory CD45RA+ cells. Method: immunoSEQ multiplex PCR; TCRdb's copy keeps in-frame clones and lacks some. The table has around 1.9 million clones, roughly 95% seen once; the top ten hold less than 2%. The sequencing input was naive CD8+ T cells from PBMCs. Receptor source: a man younger than 30 in good health. Some clones in this sample may be carry-over from other donors' samples.

CDR3 sequence (DNA): TGTGCCAGCAGCTCGAGTACAGGGCGGAATCAGCCCCAGCATTTT. Residues: CASSSSTGRNQPQHF. This chain uses TRBV7-8 with TRBJ1-5, with D tentatively TRBD1 (6 bases). Trimming shortened V by 4 bases and J by 4 bases, and 14 bases separated the two germline ends. CDR1 is SGHVS and CDR2 is FQNEAQ in the germline V gene. The CDR3 has 15 residues.

V and J are TRBV18 and TRBJ2-7; 10 nucleotides line up with TRBD2. CDR3 length: 17 amino acids. The J segment lost 3 bases and the V segment lost 0 bases, leaving 8 bases of the junction unmatched. Per the germline V gene, CDR1 is KGHSH and CDR2 is LQKENI. CDR3 region: CASSPPGLAGVYYEQYF. The DNA of the CDR3 is TGTGCCAGCTCACCACCGGGGCTAGCGGGAGTATACTACGAGCAGTACTTC.

The chain couples TRBV15 to TRBJ2-2, with a weak D call TRBD2 (5 bases). The germline gives CDR1 LNHNV, CDR2 YYDKDF (reference sequence). V lost 5 bases and J 1 base, leaving 8 bases between the germline ends. This CDR3 comprises 14 residues. Written as DNA, the CDR3 is TGTGCCACCAGCCCCGGGATGAACACCGGGGAGCTGTTTTTT. It specifies CATSPGMNTGELFF. The full variable domain, in which reference TRBV15 and TRBJ2-2 provide the parts outside the CDR3, is DAMVIQNPRYQVTQFGKPVTLSCSQTLNHNVMYWYQQKSSQAPKLLFHYYDKDFNNEADTPDNFQSRRPNTSFCFLDIRSPGLGDTAMYLCATSPGMNTGELFFGEGSRLTVL.

This clone occurred a few times. This chain connects TRBV19 to TRBJ2-3, with 7 positions matching TRBD1. With 5 bases clipped from V and 10 bases from J, the junction kept 6 bases outside the gene matches. The CDR3 has 12 amino acids. Germline-derived CDR1 and CDR2 are LNHDA and SQIVND (reference sequence). This chain's CDR3 is CASSADRDAQYF. The CDR3 region has the DNA TGTGCCAGTAGTGCAGACAGGGACGCGCAGTATTTT.

The chain joins TRBV28 to TRBJ2-7; a possible D gene is TRBD2 (6 bases). V dropped 5 bases and J dropped 2 bases, with 13 bases sitting between them. Germline CDR1 is MDHEN and CDR2 is SYDVKM. This CDR3 has 14 amino acids. The CDR3 DNA reads as TGTGCCAGCAGTCCCCCGGGACTCACCTACGAGCAGTACTTC. This translates into CASSPPGLTYEQYF.

As to this clone: In the same sample, other DNA sequences code for this CDR3. The CDR3 coding sequence is TGTGCCAGCAGCTTACTCGGGGGCACTGAAGCTTTCTTT. It is translated as CASSLLGGTEAFF. The genes are TRBV7-3 and TRBJ1-1, with D tentatively TRBD1 (5 bases). In germline, CDR1 is SGHTA, CDR2 FQGTGA. CDR3 size: 13 residues. Trimming left V 2 bases short and J 4 bases short, with 8 bases between.

The J gene is TRBJ2-7, the V gene TRBV7-8; D not certain. The CDR3 spans 14 residues. The V end was cut by 1 base, the J end by 1 base, with 8 bases between. Germline V gene data show CDR1 as SGHVS and CDR2 as FQNEAQ. The CDR3: CASSLVQKSYEQYF. CDR3 coding DNA: TGTGCCAGCAGCTTAGTTCAGAAGTCCTACGAGCAGTACTTC.

CDR3 nucleotides: TGCGCCAGCAGCGGGGGGATCTACAATGAGCAGTTCTTC. Translating it yields CASSGGIYNEQFF. The rearrangement uses TRBV5-1 and TRBJ2-1; a weak D match, TRBD2 (6 bases). CDR3 length: 13 residues. Germline V gives CDR1 SGHRS, CDR2 YFSETQ. Trimming cost V 4 bases and J 3 bases, with 8 bases left between them.